This TCR beta chain was captured in a study of blood T cell repertoires in COVID-19. Across the study: PBMCs, B-cell-depleted T cells, or T cells were the source of the cDNA or gDNA that made up the material.

The V and J ends lost 4 bases and 4 bases, in that order; junction bases with no gene match: 7. This CDR3 has 15 amino acids. Per the germline V gene, CDR1 is SGHTS and CDR2 is YDEGEE. Here immunoSEQ multiplex PCR was the method, and the copy in TCRdb shows in-frame clones only, minus some. Of 200,000 to 250,000 clones in the sample, 84% were seen once. Enrolment of Seattle patients took place during active infection, and they were followed longitudinally. The chain has TRBV5-8 and TRBJ1-5, with 8 bases aligning to TRBD1. This clonotype was sampled from an elderly woman with COVID-19, enrolled during active disease. What was sequenced was peripheral blood. This CDR3 is CASSTGTGINQPQHF. DNA for the CDR3: TGTGCCAGCAGCACCGGGACAGGCATTAATCAGCCCCAGCATTTT.